This T cell receptor (beta chain) was sequenced during a study of T cells in localized non-small cell lung cancer. The assay was immunoSEQ multiplex PCR, and TCRdb's table has in-frame clones only and misses some. Among around 50,000 clones listed, about nine tenths were seen once. The study, taken as a whole, reports: When the top 100 tumor clones were examined, a median about 60 of them also appeared in the adjacent lung, which was paired and uninvolved. Sequencing was limited to one tumor region, leaving the possibility of heterogeneity open.

Details on this clone: What it binds is not known.

Unmatched junction bases numbered 8, after V lost 5 bases and J lost 8 bases. This CDR3 has 13 amino acids. CDR1 SGHTA and CDR2 FQGNSA come from the germline V gene. The TCR comes from a male donor at least 60 years old with stage III squamous cell lung carcinoma. The specimen comprised peripheral blood, sampled before any cancer treatment. This chain links TRBV7-2 with TRBJ1-1, with 7 bases lining up with TRBD1. CDR3 bases: TGTGCCAGCAGCCGGGACAGATCACAAGAAGCTTTCTTT. Translation: CASSRDRSQEAFF.